The rows below give T cell receptor beta chains drawn from one sample of a study of Tregs in tolerant kidney transplant recipients. Assay: immunoSEQ multiplex PCR; the TCRdb copy retains only in-frame clones and omits some. The sample consists of about 240,000 clones, about four fifths of them appearing once. The sample consisted of CD4+ T cells from blood. The receptors stem from a human donor in good health. Each CDR3 is given with its conserved first and last residue. The D gene is left open where the match is weak.

CDR3,D,V,J
CASSAPQGGGELFF,-,TRBV6-5,TRBJ2-2
CASSLELAGYEQYF,TRBD2,TRBV5-4,TRBJ2-7
CAIGSGGSSTDTQYF,TRBD2,TRBV10-3,TRBJ2-3
CAWSGTTVTYEQYF,-,TRBV30,TRBJ2-7
CASSPGTVTGELFF,TRBD1,TRBV5-1,TRBJ2-2
CASSSGTYYNEQFF,-,TRBV6-1,TRBJ2-1
CASSPTDLANEKLFF,-,TRBV18,TRBJ1-4
CASSESLIMGLYEQYF,-,TRBV10-2,TRBJ2-7
CASSEKGLAYYNEQFF,TRBD2,TRBV6-1,TRBJ2-1
CASSLEGHHLLYNEQFF,-,TRBV11-1,TRBJ2-1
CASSQGADSGANVLTF,-,TRBV5-1,TRBJ2-6
CASSERASSYNEQFF,-,TRBV2,TRBJ2-1
CASTISGQNIQYF,-,TRBV6-5,TRBJ2-4
CASSVGRNNSPLHF,-,TRBV9,TRBJ1-6
CASSVGGGSEQYF,TRBD1,TRBV9,TRBJ2-7
CASSENGGTPNTEAFF,-,TRBV10-1,TRBJ1-1
CASSFTGETQYF,-,TRBV6-5,TRBJ2-5
CASSEQGSAYNSPLHF,TRBD1,TRBV5-1,TRBJ1-6
CASSEMVSGQYSYEQYF,-,TRBV10-1,TRBJ2-7
CASRASGTGNQPQHF,TRBD1,TRBV19,TRBJ1-5
CAWSVTLPGAFF,-,TRBV30,TRBJ1-1
CASSELVWAGAREQYF,-,TRBV6-1,TRBJ2-7
CASSLSGPNEKLFF,-,TRBV18,TRBJ1-4
CASLLRGGRTEAFF,-,TRBV19,TRBJ1-1
CASSVSWTGEYGYTF,TRBD1,TRBV6-5,TRBJ1-2
CASALPRSSYNEQFF,-,TRBV27,TRBJ2-1
CASSFRTGYSNYGYTF,TRBD1,TRBV11-2,TRBJ1-2
CSVGDRGRTPYEQYF,TRBD1,TRBV29-1,TRBJ2-7
CASSNQQDTEAFF,-,TRBV2,TRBJ1-1
CASSLEIVPGQARF,TRBD1,TRBV5-4,TRBJ1-6
CASSSAPGQGLFNEQFF,TRBD1,TRBV5-4,TRBJ2-1
CASNAAGGSPLHF,TRBD1,TRBV2,TRBJ1-6
CASSGTSGMENEQFF,TRBD2,TRBV9,TRBJ2-1
CASSSGTNTGELFF,-,TRBV7-3,TRBJ2-2
CSVEGVQGKSTDTQYF,-,TRBV29-1,TRBJ2-3
CSVGAGGFEQYF,TRBD2,TRBV29-1,TRBJ2-7
CASSSQGEVNTEAFF,TRBD1,TRBV6-5,TRBJ1-1
CASRGSSYEQYF,-,TRBV6-5,TRBJ2-7
CASSLAIGRKSYEQYF,TRBD2,TRBV7-8,TRBJ2-7
CASSPGQGFTDYGYTF,TRBD1,TRBV18,TRBJ1-2
CASSYNLGRGTEAFF,-,TRBV6-5,TRBJ1-1
CASSWGQNNEQFF,TRBD1,TRBV7-7,TRBJ2-1
CASSVTGYEQYF,-,TRBV5-1,TRBJ2-7
CASSGQGLREKLFF,TRBD1,TRBV2,TRBJ1-4
CASSLGVTSGTDTQYF,TRBD2,TRBV5-1,TRBJ2-3
CASSPPDNQDTQYF,-,TRBV18,TRBJ2-5
CASSNYSDNSPLHF,-,TRBV21-1,TRBJ1-6